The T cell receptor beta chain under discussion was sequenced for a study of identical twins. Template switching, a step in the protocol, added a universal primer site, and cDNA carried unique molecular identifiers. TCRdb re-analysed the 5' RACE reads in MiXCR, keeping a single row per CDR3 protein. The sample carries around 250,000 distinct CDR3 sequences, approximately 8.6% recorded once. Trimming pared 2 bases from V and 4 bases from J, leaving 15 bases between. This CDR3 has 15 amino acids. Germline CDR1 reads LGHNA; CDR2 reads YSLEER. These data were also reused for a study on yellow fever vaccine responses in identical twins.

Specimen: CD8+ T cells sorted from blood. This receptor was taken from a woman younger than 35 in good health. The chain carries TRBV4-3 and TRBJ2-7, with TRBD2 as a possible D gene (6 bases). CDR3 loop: CASSQSSTGAYEQYF. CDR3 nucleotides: TGCGCCAGCAGCCAATCCTCGACGGGAGCTTACGAGCAGTACTTC.